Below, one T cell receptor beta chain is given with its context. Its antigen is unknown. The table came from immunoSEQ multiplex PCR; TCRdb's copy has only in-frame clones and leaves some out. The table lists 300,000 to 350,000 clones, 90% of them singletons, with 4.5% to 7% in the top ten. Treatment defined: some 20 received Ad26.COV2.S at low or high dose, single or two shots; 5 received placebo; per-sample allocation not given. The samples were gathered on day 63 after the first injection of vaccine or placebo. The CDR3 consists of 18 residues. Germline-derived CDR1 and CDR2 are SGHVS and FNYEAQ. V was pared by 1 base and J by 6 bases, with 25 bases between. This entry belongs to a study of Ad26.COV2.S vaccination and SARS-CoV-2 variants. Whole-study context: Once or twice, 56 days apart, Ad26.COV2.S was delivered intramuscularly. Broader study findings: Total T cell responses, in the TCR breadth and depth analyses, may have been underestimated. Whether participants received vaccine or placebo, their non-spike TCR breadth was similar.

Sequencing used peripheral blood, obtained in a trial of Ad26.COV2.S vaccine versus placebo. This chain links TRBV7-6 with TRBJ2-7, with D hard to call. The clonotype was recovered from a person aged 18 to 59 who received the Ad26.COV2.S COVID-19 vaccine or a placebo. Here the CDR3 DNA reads TGTGCCAGCAGCTTAGAACCCCCAGGCGTTTCCAGAAACTCCGAGCAGTACTTC. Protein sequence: CASSLEPPGVSRNSEQYF.